Below are 29 T cell receptor beta chains sequenced from a single sample in a study of shared clonotypes between healthy human individuals. CD45RO negativity and positive selection for CCR7 defined naive CD8 cells, a population that excluded terminally differentiated effector memory CD45RA+ cells. Profiled with immunoSEQ multiplex PCR; TCRdb holds only in-frame clones, not every one. The sample shows millions of clones, over 85% of them seen only once. The specimen sequenced was naive CD8+ T cells sorted from blood. The receptors shown here come from a man between 18 and 29 years old in good health.

Worth noting for this clone: Distinct nucleotide sequences in the sample also encode this CDR3. This CDR3 is CASSVVGQGTDTQYF. CDR3 DNA: TGTGCCAGCAGCGTGGTGGGACAGGGGACAGATACGCAGTATTTT. The V call is TRBV9, the J call TRBJ2-3; 10 bases agree with TRBD1. This CDR3 contains 15 residues. The germline gives CDR1 SGDLS, CDR2 YYNGEE. J gave up 3 bases and V 2 bases, and 3 bases lay outside the gene matches.

The V call is TRBV2, the J call TRBJ2-6; TRBD1 aligns across 9 bases. The germline V gene has CDR1 SNHLY and CDR2 FYNNEI. V gave up 7 bases and J gave up 0 bases; unmatched junction bases: 4. The CDR3 is made up of 16 amino acids. The CDR3 protein is CASKGQGFSGANVLTF. The CDR3 DNA reads as TGTGCCAGCAAGGGACAGGGTTTCTCTGGGGCCAACGTCCTGACTTTC.

The chain uses TRBV7-8 and TRBJ2-3; 13 nucleotides line up with TRBD2. CDR1 and CDR2 from the germline V gene are SGHVS and FQNEAQ. Trimming cost V 5 bases and J 3 bases; bases outside gene matches: 5. CDR3 length equals 16 residues. DNA of the CDR3: TGTGCCAGCAGCCCGACTAGCGGGGGGACGACAGATACGCAGTATTTT. The encoded protein is CASSPTSGGTTDTQYF.

Comment on this clone: The same CDR3 also results from other DNA sequences found in this sample. The gene calls are TRBV9 and TRBJ2-2; the D call may be TRBD1 or TRBD2 (5 bases each). The length of the CDR3 is 14 residues. Trimming pared 2 bases from V and 6 bases from J, leaving 11 bases between. CDR1 and CDR2 from the germline V gene are SGDLS and YYNGEE. CDR3 nucleotide sequence: TGTGCCAGCAGCGTTGGGGGTGGAGCCGGGGAGCTGTTTTTT. This translates into CASSVGGGAGELFF.

With regard to this clone: The identical CDR3 is also encoded by other nucleotide sequences in the sample. The chain has TRBV5-6 and TRBJ2-7; maybe TRBD1 (5 bases). Deletions cut 0 bases from V and 4 bases from J, with 11 bases between. Per the germline V gene, CDR1 is SGHDT and CDR2 is YYEEEE. The CDR3 length is 14 residues. Here the CDR3 reads CASSLEPGRYEQYF. The CDR3 DNA is TGTGCCAGCAGCTTGGAGCCAGGGCGGTACGAGCAGTACTTC. The entire variable domain, with the rest obtained from reference TRBV5-6 and TRBJ2-7, is as follows: DAGVTQSPTHLIKTRGQQVTLRCSPKSGHDTVSWYQQALGQGPQFIFQYYEEEERQRGNFPDRFSGHQFPNYSSELNVNALLLGDSALYLCASSLEPGRYEQYFGPGTRLTVT.

The V and J genes are TRBV27 and TRBJ2-7; 7 positions agree with TRBD1. Trimming cost V 5 bases and J 2 bases; bases outside gene matches: 12. The CDR3 contains 16 residues. Per germline, CDR1 MNHEY and CDR2 SMNVEV (reference sequence). The CDR3 DNA reads as TGTGCCAGCAGTCTACTACCGGGACAGACTGCCTACGAGCAGTACTTC. Protein product: CASSLLPGQTAYEQYF.

The CDR3 loop reads CASRASGGLQETQYF. CDR3 coding DNA: TGTGCCAGCAGGGCTAGCGGGGGGCTCCAAGAGACCCAGTACTTC. The chain employs TRBV28 and TRBJ2-5, with 11 bases matching TRBD2. V dropped 6 bases and J dropped 1; count of bases not matched to a gene: 4. Germline CDR1 is MDHEN and CDR2 is SYDVKM. The CDR3 runs to 15 residues.

The V and J genes are TRBV7-9 and TRBJ1-4; possibly TRBD1 for D (6 bases). The V gene lost 5 bases and the J gene lost 8 bases, with 18 bases spanning the gap. Germline V gene sequence: CDR1 SEHNR, CDR2 FQNEAQ (reference sequence). This CDR3 is 15 amino acids long. Here the CDR3 DNA reads TGTGCCAGCAGCAACACACAGGGATATGGCGAAAAACTGTTTTTT. Encoded protein: CASSNTQGYGEKLFF.

The chain combines TRBV5-1 with TRBJ2-7; D could derive from TRBD1 or TRBD2 (6 bases each). V was shortened by 1 base and J by 2 bases, with 10 bases between the two germline ends. CDR1 is SGHRS and CDR2 is YFSETQ in the germline V gene. This CDR3 is 14 amino acids long. CDR3 coding DNA: TGCGCCAGCAGCTTGTGGGGGGCGACCTACGAGCAGTACTTC. Its translation is CASSLWGATYEQYF.

In its sample, this clone was seen once. V and J are TRBV19 and TRBJ2-3; 11 bases are shared with TRBD2. The CDR3 runs to 19 residues. CDR1 and CDR2 (germline): LNHDA, SQIVND (reference sequence). V gave up 3 bases and J gave up 1 base; unmatched junction bases: 12. CDR3 sequence: CASSITGLAGVVGTDTQYF. CDR3 coding DNA: TGTGCCAGTAGTATTACAGGACTAGCGGGTGTTGTAGGCACAGATACGCAGTATTTT.

The chain has TRBV4-1 and TRBJ1-5, with a possible D match to TRBD1 (6 bases). The CDR3 runs to 18 residues. The germline V gene has CDR1 MGHRA and CDR2 YSYEKL. The V end was cut by 0 bases, the J end by 6 bases, with 21 bases between. CDR3 nucleotides: TGCGCCAGCAGCCAAGATGGTGAAGGGGGGTCTGGAACTCAGCCCCAGCATTTT. As protein: CASSQDGEGGSGTQPQHF.

The chain carries TRBV6-5 and TRBJ2-3; 12 bases fit TRBD2. V lost 6 bases, J lost 6 bases, and 7 bases stayed unmatched. The CDR3 is 15 amino acids. Germline V gene sequence: CDR1 MNHEY, CDR2 SVGAGI. For the CDR3, the DNA is TGTGCCAGCAGGGCTAGCGGGGGGGCTGGGGATACGCAGTATTTT. Protein product: CASRASGGAGDTQYF.

Details on this clone: A much larger clone lies one base from this, so it may be a read error. The same CDR3 arises from other DNA sequences in this sample as well. The chain combines TRBV7-9 with TRBJ2-7, with 7 bases aligning to TRBD1. CDR1 SEHNR and CDR2 FQNEAQ come from the germline V gene (reference sequence). This CDR3 region has 14 residues. V was clipped by 1 base and J by 2 bases; unmatched bases: 2. In DNA, the CDR3 is TGTGCCAGCAGCTTAGGCCAGGGGGCCTACGAGCAGTACTTC. It encodes CASSLGQGAYEQYF.

This sequence joins TRBV10-3 and TRBJ2-1; D is possibly TRBD2 (5 bases). The CDR3 runs to 15 residues. The V end was cut by 0 bases, the J end by 6 bases, with 12 bases between. Germline V gene lookup returns CDR1 ENHRY and CDR2 SYGVKD. CDR3 loop: CAISESEVVANEQFF. CDR3 coding DNA: TGTGCCATCAGTGAGTCGGAGGTAGTAGCCAATGAGCAGTTCTTC.

The chain employs TRBV4-3 and TRBJ2-1, with D uncertain. Trimming removed 1 base at V and 6 bases at J, with 19 bases between. CDR1 is LGHNA, CDR2 YSLEER, per germline. This CDR3 is 17 amino acids long. The CDR3 loop reads CASSQASLGYEANEQFF. As DNA, the CDR3 is TGCGCCAGCAGCCAAGCTTCTCTGGGCTATGAAGCCAATGAGCAGTTCTTC.

The chain has TRBV9 and TRBJ1-2; tentatively, D is TRBD1 (5 bases). Trimming cost V 0 bases and J 4 bases, with 10 bases left between them. CDR3 length: 14 residues. CDR1 is SGDLS and CDR2 is YYNGEE in the germline V gene. In DNA, the CDR3 is TGTGCCAGCAGCGTAGACCAGGGTACCTATGGCTACACCTTC. Its translation is CASSVDQGTYGYTF.

This clone was recorded once. The chain joins TRBV19 to TRBJ1-1; TRBD1 aligns across 12 bases. Germline V lookup: CDR1 LNHDA, CDR2 SQIVND (reference sequence). The CDR3 length is 14 residues. V trimming: 10 bases; J trimming: 4 bases; junction bases outside the gene matches: 7. The CDR3 reads CATARDRGLTEAFF. CDR3 DNA: TGTGCCACAGCGCGGGACAGGGGGCTCACTGAAGCTTTCTTT. Combining the CDR3 with reference TRBV19 and TRBJ1-1 gives the whole variable domain DGGITQSPKYLFRKEGQNVTLSCEQNLNHDAMYWYRQDPGQGLRLIYYSQIVNDFQKGDIAEGYSVSREKKESFPLTVTSAQKNPTAFYLCATARDRGLTEAFFGQGTRLTVV.

The rearrangement links TRBV11-2 to TRBJ2-7, with 9 bases identical to TRBD2. The CDR3 spans 16 residues. V trimming: 7 bases; J trimming: 6 bases; junction bases outside the gene matches: 16. Germline values: CDR1 SGHAT, CDR2 FQNNGV. The DNA for the CDR3 is TGTGCCAGCACCCCTCTGGCGGGGGGGCTTTATTCCGAGCAGTACTTC. As protein: CASTPLAGGLYSEQYF.

This rearrangement joins TRBV5-6 to TRBJ2-7; no reliable D call. The V gene's germline CDR1 is SGHDT and CDR2 YYEEEE. V was cut by 1 base and J by 4 bases, with 6 bases left in between. The CDR3 has 12 residues. Here the CDR3 DNA reads TGTGCCAGCAGCTTGAGTCAGTACGAGCAGTACTTC. As protein: CASSLSQYEQYF.

The V and J genes are TRBV7-9 and TRBJ1-2; D is unresolved. The CDR3 consists of 13 residues. V was shortened by 3 bases and J by 4 bases, with 9 bases between the two germline ends. CDR1 is SEHNR, CDR2 FQNEAQ, per germline (reference sequence). For the CDR3, the DNA is TGTGCCAGCAGCTTGGCAGACTTCTATGGCTACACCTTC. As protein: CASSLADFYGYTF.

The chain combines TRBV7-2 with TRBJ2-1; 9 nucleotides agree with TRBD2. Losses at the gene ends were 1 base for V and 8 bases for J; bases not matched to a gene: 6. The CDR3 has 15 residues. Germline V CDR1 and CDR2: SGHTA, FQGNSA. CDR3 protein: CASSLDGGGADEQFF. The DNA for the CDR3 is TGTGCCAGCAGCTTAGATGGCGGGGGGGCTGATGAGCAGTTCTTC.

Of note for this clone: The DNA is left out, because the CDR3 cannot be placed on it with certainty; the CDR3 is given as TCRdb lists it. J is TRBJ2-2 and V is TRBV28; the D call of TRBD2 is as the table states it, not checked on the DNA. The CDR3 spans 15 amino acids, including both terminal residues. CDR1 is MDHEN and CDR2 is SYDVKM in the germline V gene. This CDR3 is CASSSSRVTPGELFF.

V gene TRBV7-8 combines with J gene TRBJ2-3; D not resolved. The germline V and J ends were trimmed by 0 bases and 6 bases, with 10 bases remaining between them. Germline assignment: CDR1 SGHVS and CDR2 FQNEAQ. CDR3 length: 14 amino acids. This chain's CDR3 is CASSLAAFMDTQYF. The CDR3 DNA reads as TGTGCCAGCAGCTTAGCCGCGTTTATGGATACGCAGTATTTT.

This clone was seen a single time. V is TRBV13 and J is TRBJ2-1; 8 bases match TRBD2. The J segment lost 7 bases and the V segment lost 1 base, leaving 9 bases of the junction unmatched. The CDR3 extends over 16 amino acids. Germline values: CDR1 PRHDT, CDR2 FYEKMQ (reference sequence). This CDR3 is CASSLDGAGGPNEQFF. The CDR3 DNA is TGTGCCAGCAGCTTAGACGGGGCGGGGGGCCCTAATGAGCAGTTCTTC.

The J gene is TRBJ2-1, the V gene TRBV29-1; 8 bases are shared with TRBD2. This CDR3 region has 13 residues. The germline V gene has CDR1 SQVTM and CDR2 ANQGSEA. Losses at the gene ends were 0 bases for V and 8 bases for J; bases not matched to a gene: 3. The CDR3 sequence is CSVEDIAGYEQFF. CDR3 bases: TGCAGCGTTGAAGACATAGCGGGGTATGAGCAGTTCTTC.

The chain employs TRBV10-2 and TRBJ2-7; D is unclear. V lost 5 bases and J lost 4, with 9 bases in between. The CDR3 is 12 amino acids. Germline loops: CDR1 WSHSY, CDR2 SAAADI. Written as DNA, the CDR3 is TGCGCCAGCAGTTACACAGAGTACGAGCAGTACTTC. Protein product: CASSYTEYEQYF.

In its sample, this clone was seen once. This chain connects TRBV7-8 to TRBJ2-7, with D possibly TRBD2 on 7 matching bases. The CDR3 loop spans 14 amino acids. Trimming removed 5 bases at V and 5 bases at J, with 16 bases between. Germline assignment: CDR1 SGHVS and CDR2 FQNEAQ. CDR3 bases: TGTGCCAGCAGCCTTTTGGGGGGGGCTAACGAGCAGTACTTC. Amino acid sequence: CASSLLGGANEQYF. Supplemented by reference TRBV7-8 and TRBJ2-7, the full variable domain reads GAGVSQSPRYKVAKRGQDVALRCDPISGHVSLFWYQQALGQGPEFLTYFQNEAQLDKSGLPSDRFFAERPEGSVSTLKIQRTQQEDSAVYLCASSLLGGANEQYFGPGTRLTVT.

The chain is built from TRBV25-1 and TRBJ2-1; 10 bases agree with TRBD1. The J segment lost 7 bases and the V segment lost 2 bases, leaving 8 bases of the junction unmatched. The CDR3 has 16 residues. Germline V gene data show CDR1 as MGHDK and CDR2 as SYGVNS. The CDR3 DNA is TGTGCCAGCAGTGAAGGGGGACAGGGGCCGGGGAATGAGCAGTTCTTC. Its protein is CASSEGGQGPGNEQFF. Looking up the rest from reference TRBV25-1 and TRBJ2-1 gives the full variable domain: EADIYQTPRYLVIGTGKKITLECSQTMGHDKMYWYQQDPGMELHLIHYSYGVNSTEKGDLSSESTVSRIRTEHFPLTLESARPSHTSQYLCASSEGGQGPGNEQFFGPGTRLTVL.

The chain carries TRBV6-1 and TRBJ1-1, with a weak D call TRBD1 (6 bases). This CDR3 region has 12 residues. Germline assignment: CDR1 MNHNS and CDR2 SASEGT. V was clipped by 9 bases and J by 0 bases, with 8 bases between them. The CDR3 reads CASGQLNTEAFF. Here the CDR3 DNA reads TGTGCCAGTGGACAGCTGAACACTGAAGCTTTCTTT.